This TCR beta chain was identified during a study of T cells in Graves' hyperthyroidism and ophthalmopathy. Amplified TCR beta CDR3 regions came from RNA transcripts. HTBI primers were used for first-round RT-PCR of the TCR CDR3. TCRdb independently ran MiXCR on the multiplex PCR reads; one entry per CDR3 protein. The sample contains over 650,000 distinct CDR3 sequences, roughly 17% of which appear only once. CDR1 and CDR2 from the germline V gene are MDHEN and SYDVKM. The junction had 6 bases not matched to a gene; V was cut back by 8 bases and J by 6 bases. The CDR3 consists of 13 residues. The specimen was blood. The rearrangement uses TRBV28 and TRBJ2-3, with TRBD2 matching 9 bases. This sequence was found in a man in his late teens or twenties with Graves' hyperthyroidism. CDR3 loop: CASHSGSSDTQYF. CDR3 bases: TGTGCCAGCCATAGCGGGAGCAGTGATACGCAGTATTTT.